This T cell receptor (beta chain) was captured by sequencing in a study of blood T cell repertoires in COVID-19. Overall study context: Spain, Italy and the United States supplied samples that represented acute and convalescent COVID-19.

Measured with immunoSEQ multiplex PCR; TCRdb has only the in-frame clones, and not every one. The repertoire holds roughly 160,000 clones, around 90% seen once, with roughly 2.3% in the top ten. The CDR3 consists of 15 residues. Germline-derived CDR1 and CDR2 are SGHTA and FQGNSA. The V and J ends lost 5 bases and 0 bases, in that order; junction bases with no gene match: 6. The chain joins TRBV7-2 to TRBJ1-1; 7 nucleotides line up with TRBD1. The TCR sequence derives from a man aged 18 to 30 with acute or convalescent COVID-19. The specimen was peripheral blood. CDR3 sequence (DNA): TGTGCCAGCAGCAGAGACGGGACAGTGAACACTGAAGCTTTCTTT. Translated, it gives CASSRDGTVNTEAFF.